This entry concerns a single TCR beta chain. These data belong to a study of blood T cell repertoires in COVID-19. The study assigned cohorts using participant-reported clinical history. Libraries were prepared by immunoSEQ multiplex PCR; TCRdb keeps only in-frame clonotypes and omits some of them. The table lists about 160,000 clones, roughly 87% of them singletons. This CDR3 region has 11 residues. CDR1 and CDR2 (germline): ENHRY, SYGVKD. V lost 10 bases, J lost 0 bases, and 5 bases lay in between. Sequenced: PBMCs or T cells enriched from blood (not recorded which). The receptor comes from a woman in her 40s who had been exposed to COVID-19. J is TRBJ2-3 and V is TRBV10-3; D is unresolved. The DNA for the CDR3 is TGTGCCACCCATAGCACAGATACGCAGTATTTT. Translation gives CATHSTDTQYF.